A single sample is the source of the 22 T cell receptor beta chains below, sequenced in a study of blood T cell repertoires in COVID-19. Repertoires were generated with immunoSEQ multiplex PCR, while TCRdb's copy carries only in-frame clones and drops some. The sample lists under 400,000 clones; approximately 89% were seen once. The sequenced material came from PBMCs or T cells enriched from blood (not recorded which). These receptors came from a man in his forties or fifties in a cohort exposed to, infected with or recovered from COVID-19 (not recorded which).

V usage is TRBV6-1 and J usage is TRBJ1-2; no clear D gene. The CDR3 totals 13 residues. Germline CDR1 and CDR2: MNHNS and SASEGT. Trimming pared 2 bases from V and 5 bases from J, leaving 9 bases between. CDR3 bases: TGTGCCAGCAGTGAAACAGAGTGGTATGGCTACACCTTC. Translation gives CASSETEWYGYTF.

The chain recombines TRBV12-5 with TRBJ1-1, with D perhaps TRBD1 (6 bases). Germline-derived CDR1 and CDR2 are LGHNT and FRNRAP. The CDR3 loop spans 13 amino acids. V was clipped by 6 bases and J by 2 bases, with 10 bases between them. The CDR3 region is CASGLDRNTEAFF. The CDR3 nucleotides are TGTGCTAGTGGACTGGACAGAAACACTGAAGCTTTCTTT. Variable domain in full (rest from reference TRBV12-5 and TRBJ1-1): DARVTQTPRHKVTEMGQEVTMRCQPILGHNTVFWYRQTMMQGLELLAYFRNRAPLDDSGMPKDRFSAEMPDATLATLKIQPSEPRDSAVYFCASGLDRNTEAFFGQGTRLTVV.

This clone was counted once. This sequence joins TRBV24-1 and TRBJ1-5, with 8 bases that match TRBD1. Germline CDR1 is KGHDR and CDR2 is SFDVKD. V lost 3 bases, J lost 0 bases, and 9 bases stayed unmatched. The CDR3 runs to 18 residues. The CDR3 DNA reads TGTGCCACCAGTGATACTAGGACAGGGCCCTATAGCAATCAGCCCCAGCATTTT. Translation: CATSDTRTGPYSNQPQHF.

The CDR3 here is CASSQAGDTLVFF. The CDR3, as DNA: TGCGCCAGCAGCCAAGCTGGGGACACCTTGGTGTTTTTT. The chain uses TRBV4-1 and TRBJ2-2; tentative D call: TRBD1 (6 bases). Between the trimmed V and J ends, which lost 1 base and 15 bases, there was a span of 15 bases. Looked up from germline, CDR1 is MGHRA and CDR2 is YSYEKL. The CDR3 is 13 residues long.

The chain combines TRBV28 with TRBJ1-6, with D hard to call. CDR1 is MDHEN, CDR2 SYDVKM, per germline. This CDR3 is 12 amino acids long. V was trimmed by 3 bases and J by 10 bases, leaving 7 bases between them. CDR3 loop: CASSFPLSPLHF. CDR3 DNA: TGTGCCAGCAGTTTCCCTCTCTCACCCCTCCACTTT.

This clone was counted a few times. V gene TRBV5-4 combines with J gene TRBJ2-2; 7 nucleotides match TRBD1. The CDR3 sequence is 15 residues long. The V and J ends lost 2 bases and 7 bases, in that order; junction bases with no gene match: 8. The germline gives CDR1 SGHNT, CDR2 YYREEE (reference sequence). CDR3 bases: TGTGCCAGCAGCTTCAGGGCAGGGGGTAACGGGGAGCTGTTTTTT. Amino acids: CASSFRAGGNGELFF. Drawing the rest from reference TRBV5-4 and TRBJ2-2, the complete variable domain is ETGVTQSPTHLIKTRGQQVTLRCSSQSGHNTVSWYQQALGQGPQFIFQYYREEENGRGNFPPRFSGLQFPNYSSELNVNALELDDSALYLCASSFRAGGNGELFFGEGSRLTVL.

The CDR3 protein is CAIARDSGNTIYF. CDR3 DNA: TGTGCCATAGCGCGGGACAGTGGAAACACCATATATTTT. This chain links TRBV7-9 with TRBJ1-3; TRBD1 agrees at 7 bases. J lost 3 bases, V lost 10 bases, and 6 bases had no gene match. The germline CDR1 and CDR2 sequences are SEHNR and FQNEAQ (reference sequence). The CDR3 spans 13 residues.

The chain carries TRBV24-1 and TRBJ2-7; perhaps TRBD1 as D (6 bases). V was clipped by 6 bases and J by 0 bases, with 11 bases between them. In germline, CDR1 is KGHDR, CDR2 SFDVKD. CDR3 length equals 14 residues. CDR3 sequence: CATSQTGISYEQYF. The CDR3 bases are TGTGCCACCAGTCAGACAGGCATCTCCTACGAGCAGTACTTC.

The rearrangement uses TRBV30 and TRBJ2-7; TRBD2 matches 14 bases. V lost 3 bases to trimming and J lost 10 bases; unmatched junction nucleotides: 8. From germline, CDR1 is GTSNPN and CDR2 SVGIG (reference sequence). The CDR3 runs 14 residues. The CDR3: CAWRVRGTSGSQYF. The CDR3 region has the DNA TGTGCCTGGAGGGTTAGGGGGACTAGCGGGAGTCAGTACTTC.

The V gene is TRBV10-1, the J gene TRBJ2-2, with TRBD2 matching over 8 bases. V gave up 6 bases and J gave up 5 bases; unmatched junction bases: 8. The CDR3 contains 15 residues. CDR1 and CDR2 from the germline V gene are WNHNN and SYGVQD (reference sequence). DNA of the CDR3: TGCGCCAGCAGGCCGAGCGGGAGTTTGACCGGGGAGCTGTTTTTT. It encodes CASRPSGSLTGELFF.

The V call is TRBV5-1, the J call TRBJ2-1; 9 bases line up with TRBD1. This CDR3 contains 16 residues. V dropped 0 bases and J dropped 5; count of bases not matched to a gene: 6. From germline, CDR1 is SGHRS and CDR2 YFSETQ. CDR3 residues: CASSLVGTGYDNEQFF. Written as DNA, the CDR3 is TGCGCCAGCAGCTTGGTCGGGACAGGGTACGACAATGAGCAGTTCTTC.

This sequence joins TRBV5-1 and TRBJ2-7; TRBD2 might be the D (6 bases). Trimming removed 4 bases at V and 5 bases at J, with 16 bases between. Germline V gene lookup returns CDR1 SGHRS and CDR2 YFSETQ. This CDR3 contains 14 residues. This CDR3 is CASSTRLVTDEQYF. CDR3 sequence (DNA): TGCGCCAGCAGCACAAGACTAGTCACCGACGAGCAGTACTTC. Supplemented by reference TRBV5-1 and TRBJ2-7, the full variable domain reads KAGVTQTPRYLIKTRGQQVTLSCSPISGHRSVSWYQQTPGQGLQFLFEYFSETQRNKGNFPGRFSGRQFSNSRSEMNVSTLELGDSALYLCASSTRLVTDEQYFGPGTRLTVT.

The chain combines TRBV29-1 with TRBJ1-2; D gene ambiguous. The CDR3 sequence is 13 residues long. Germline V gives CDR1 SQVTM, CDR2 ANQGSEA. V was pared by 6 bases and J by 4 bases, with 15 bases between. The CDR3 spells CSVGTGLSYGYTF. CDR3 DNA: TGCAGCGTGGGTACGGGGTTGAGCTATGGCTACACCTTC. The full variable domain, in which reference TRBV29-1 and TRBJ1-2 provide the parts outside the CDR3, is SAVISQKPSRDICQRGTSLTIQCQVDSQVTMMFWYRQQPGQSLTLIATANQGSEATYESGFVIDKFPISRPNLTFSTLTVSNMSPEDSSIYLCSVGTGLSYGYTFGSGTRLTVV.

A few counts support this clone. The CDR3 reads CASSLGQGTYEQYF. As DNA, the CDR3 is TGCGCCAGCAGCCTCGGACAGGGGACCTACGAGCAGTACTTC. The chain joins TRBV4-1 to TRBJ2-7; 9 nucleotides line up with TRBD1. CDR1 and CDR2 (germline): MGHRA, YSYEKL. The length of the CDR3 is 14 residues. V shed 4 bases, J shed 2 bases, and the junction held 3 bases outside the gene matches.

The chain joins TRBV29-1 to TRBJ1-5, with 7 bases matching TRBD1. The CDR3 sequence is 14 residues long. Looked up from germline, CDR1 is SQVTM and CDR2 is ANQGSEA. Losses at the gene ends were 3 bases for V and 2 bases for J; bases not matched to a gene: 4. Here the CDR3 reads CSVEQGGGNQPQHF. In nucleotides, the CDR3 is TGCAGCGTTGAGCAGGGGGGCGGCAATCAGCCCCAGCATTTT.

This chain joins TRBV3-1 (or the pseudogene TRBV3-2) and TRBJ1-3, with D tentatively TRBD1 (6 bases). The CDR3 extends over 14 amino acids. V lost 5 bases, J lost 3 bases, and 11 bases lay in between. CDR1 LGHDT and CDR2 YNNKEL come from the germline V gene (reference sequence). This chain's CDR3 is CASSSTGVGNTIYF. The CDR3, as DNA: TGTGCCAGCAGCTCGACAGGCGTTGGAAACACCATATATTTT.

In this sample, this clone turned up a few times. V usage is TRBV5-1 and J usage is TRBJ2-1; 8 nucleotides agree with TRBD2. This CDR3 comprises 17 residues. Germline-derived CDR1 and CDR2 are SGHRS and YFSETQ. Trimming cost V 4 bases and J 5 bases; bases outside gene matches: 14. The chain's CDR3 is CASSPLGSGRMNNEQFF. The CDR3, as DNA: TGCGCCAGCAGCCCCCTAGGGAGCGGGAGAATGAACAATGAGCAGTTCTTC. Based on the CDR3 plus reference TRBV5-1 and TRBJ2-1, the full variable domain is KAGVTQTPRYLIKTRGQQVTLSCSPISGHRSVSWYQQTPGQGLQFLFEYFSETQRNKGNFPGRFSGRQFSNSRSEMNVSTLELGDSALYLCASSPLGSGRMNNEQFFGPGTRLTVL.

The rearrangement joins TRBV11-2 to TRBJ2-7; 9 bases line up with TRBD2. Germline CDR1 SGHAT, CDR2 FQNNGV. The CDR3 has 13 amino acids. Germline trimming cut 9 bases from V and 3 bases from J; bases unmatched to any gene: 6. The CDR3 nucleotides are TGTGCCAGTGCCTGGACTAGCGTCTACGAGCAGTACTTC. Translation: CASAWTSVYEQYF. Drawing the rest from reference TRBV11-2 and TRBJ2-7, the complete variable domain is EAGVAQSPRYKIIEKRQSVAFWCNPISGHATLYWYQQILGQGPKLLIQFQNNGVVDDSQLPKDRFSAERLKGVDSTLKIQPAKLEDSAVYLCASAWTSVYEQYFGPGTRLTVT.

The rearrangement joins TRBV24-1 to TRBJ2-5, with 8 positions matching TRBD1. The CDR3 contains 14 residues. The trim removed 3 bases at V and 5 bases at J, leaving 4 bases unmatched. Germline assignment: CDR1 KGHDR and CDR2 SFDVKD. CDR3 coding DNA: TGTGCCACCAGTGATCCAGGGGGCGCGGAGACCCAGTACTTC. It specifies CATSDPGGAETQYF.

The V gene is TRBV14, the J gene TRBJ2-1, with TRBD2 matching over 13 bases. The CDR3 contains 15 residues. J lost 6 bases, V lost 4 bases, and 3 bases had no gene match. Germline CDR1 SGHDN, CDR2 FVKESK. The CDR3 sequence is CASSLGLAGVNEQFF. The CDR3 nucleotides read TGTGCCAGCAGCCTAGGACTAGCGGGAGTCAATGAGCAGTTCTTC.

The V gene is TRBV19, the J gene TRBJ2-7; 14 bases are a match to TRBD2. The CDR3 extends over 15 amino acids. The V and J ends lost 9 bases and 0 bases, in that order; junction bases with no gene match: 4. Looked up from germline, CDR1 is LNHDA and CDR2 is SQIVND (reference sequence). Here the CDR3 DNA reads TGTGCCAGCCGGACTAGCGGGAGGTCCTCCTACGAGCAGTACTTC. Its translation: CASRTSGRSSYEQYF.

This clone was found a few times. The V and J genes are TRBV2 and TRBJ1-5; 12 nucleotides agree with TRBD1. Unmatched junction bases numbered 5, after V lost 7 bases and J lost 4 bases. The length of the CDR3 is 15 residues. The germline V gene has CDR1 SNHLY and CDR2 FYNNEI. The CDR3 protein is CASNKGQGANQPQHF. The DNA of the CDR3 is TGTGCCAGCAACAAGGGACAGGGGGCTAATCAGCCCCAGCATTTT.